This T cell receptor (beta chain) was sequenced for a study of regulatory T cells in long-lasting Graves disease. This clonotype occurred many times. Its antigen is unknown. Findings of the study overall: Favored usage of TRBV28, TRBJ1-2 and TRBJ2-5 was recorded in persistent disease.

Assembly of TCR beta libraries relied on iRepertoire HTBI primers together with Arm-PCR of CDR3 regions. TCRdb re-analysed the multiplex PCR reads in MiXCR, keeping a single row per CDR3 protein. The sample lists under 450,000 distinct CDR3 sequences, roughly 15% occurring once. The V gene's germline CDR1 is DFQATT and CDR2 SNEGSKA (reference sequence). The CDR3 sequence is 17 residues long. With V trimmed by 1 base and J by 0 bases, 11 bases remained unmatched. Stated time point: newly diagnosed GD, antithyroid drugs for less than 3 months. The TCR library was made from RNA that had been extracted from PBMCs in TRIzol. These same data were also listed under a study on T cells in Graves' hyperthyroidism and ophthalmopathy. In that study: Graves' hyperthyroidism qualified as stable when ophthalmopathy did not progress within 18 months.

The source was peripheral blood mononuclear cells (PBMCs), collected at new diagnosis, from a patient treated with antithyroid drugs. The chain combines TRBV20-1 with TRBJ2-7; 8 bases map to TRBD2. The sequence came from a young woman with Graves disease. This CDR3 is CSARGVSGIYSSYEQYF. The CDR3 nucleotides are TGCAGTGCTAGAGGGGTTAGCGGGATCTACTCCTCCTACGAGCAGTACTTC.